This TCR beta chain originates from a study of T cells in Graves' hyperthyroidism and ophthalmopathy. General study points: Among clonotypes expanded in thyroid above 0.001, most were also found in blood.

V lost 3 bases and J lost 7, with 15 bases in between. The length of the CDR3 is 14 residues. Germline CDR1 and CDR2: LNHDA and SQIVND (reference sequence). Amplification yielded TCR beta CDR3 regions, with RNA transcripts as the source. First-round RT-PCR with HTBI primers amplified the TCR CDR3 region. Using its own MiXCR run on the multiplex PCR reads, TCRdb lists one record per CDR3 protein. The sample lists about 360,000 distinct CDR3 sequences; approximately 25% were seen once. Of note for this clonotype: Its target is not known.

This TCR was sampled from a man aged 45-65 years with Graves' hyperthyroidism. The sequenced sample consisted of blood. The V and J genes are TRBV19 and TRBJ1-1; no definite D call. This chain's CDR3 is CASSIGGSWGEAFF. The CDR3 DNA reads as TGTGCCAGTAGTATCGGAGGGTCTTGGGGTGAAGCTTTCTTT.